This TCR beta chain was observed in a study of cytomegalovirus exposure and HLA in healthy donors (dated by TCRdb to the late 2010s). Study-level background: An earlier analysis of roughly 500 of the donors reported 276 Gb of sequence data and 95 million to 120 million unique TCR beta sequences obtained from around 170 million T cells. An early release covering about 600 HLA-typed donors comprised about 300 gigabases of sequencing data and approximately 80 million unique TCR sequences. Among the roughly 390 genotyped donors, approximately 81% belonged to the genetic ancestry cluster associated with self-reported Caucasian donors. The study aimed to test whether cataloging public T cell receptors could reveal signatures of past pathogen exposure. Using immunosequencing, the study profiled T cell repertoires from 500 to 800 subjects and related those repertoires to cytomegalovirus serostatus. Besides the first cohort of 666 subjects, a separate validation cohort made up of about 120 different subjects was used. The study combined high-throughput TCR immunosequencing, statistical association of individual TCRs with disease status, and machine learning to predict cytomegalovirus infection status. A later analysis re-examined previously published TCR beta repertoires from more than 600 donors and added high-resolution HLA genotyping to investigate patterns of TCR occurrence. Rather than drawing on any new phenotypic data, the later analysis identified candidate immune exposures from TCR beta sequences and the way those sequences occurred across donors. An earlier analysis of roughly 600 of the donors used high-throughput TCR beta sequencing to judge whether each TCR beta V gene segment behaved as functional or pseudogenic. Donor age, sex, ethnicity and CMV serostatus were collected together with the repertoire data. A later genetic analysis took genome-wide SNP genotypes for about 55% of the 666 donors and used that subset as a discovery cohort. Every repertoire in the discovery cohort had been generated on one and the same sequencing platform. HLA typing covered class I and class II loci at four-digit resolution. Typing coverage differed by locus: A, B, C, DRB1 and DQB1 were typed in roughly 620-630 donors, DQA1 in about 560, DPA1 in around 610, and DPB1 in just under 490. A few DR-DQ haplotypes were handled as single units for association and clustering because linkage in the cohort was strong. Across some 400 genotyped donors of the cohort, an average of roughly 250,000 unique TCR beta nucleotide sequences per donor were sequenced, and approximately 19% of those sequences were non-productive. Results the study describes overall, beyond this receptor: Correlated functional status among segregating V segments might be attributable to linkage disequilibrium, but an unknown experimental factor could not be ruled out. A later analysis reported that several top co-occurrence clusters appeared linked to parvovirus B19, influenza, CMV and Epstein-Barr virus. CMV serostatus was the only immune exposure information available for the cohort. According to a later analysis, most CMV-associated TCR beta chains appeared to be HLA-restricted, and the HLA associations seemed to be driven largely by CMV exposure. Across donors, most TCR sequences were observed very rarely, whereas some public TCRs were present in many individuals. A later genetic analysis reported fewer N-insertions in productive TCRs among donors in an Asian-associated ancestry cluster than the approximately 670-donor mean. A later analysis found that HLA-associated TCR beta chains were more clonally expanded and had lower generation probabilities than equally common non-associated chains. In a later genetic analysis, a missense DCLRE1C variant was associated with V-gene and J-gene trimming of TCR beta chains, and the association was replicated in an independent cohort. In vitro tests confirmed that a few of the cytomegalovirus-associated TCR beta chains recognize cytomegalovirus antigens. The study listed 150 to 200 TCR beta chains as associated with cytomegalovirus. Roughly uniform sequencing depth across donors was assumed in presence/absence analyses, although this assumption may not hold. The authors suggested that the approach could potentially be generalized to other disease states and immunological phenotypes. Some IMGT-functional V segments, including TRBV6-2 and TRBV6-3, could not be distinguished by the 87-base-pair reads and were therefore excluded. A cluster of highly shared sequence variants was judged likely to be a technical artifact of the sequencing pipeline. In a later analysis, about 16,000 TCR beta sequences were associated with specific HLA alleles at a false discovery rate of 0.05. Because HLA typing was missing for some donors at each locus, association tests included only the typed subset. The cohort was sequenced for TCR beta chains only, and without alpha or paired-chain data the features that could be detected were limited. When HLA alleles, especially DR and DQ, strongly co-occurred, attributing TCR associations to individual alleles was difficult. In both the original and validation cohorts, the classifier was reported to diagnose cytomegalovirus status with high specificity and sensitivity. A further reported finding was that TCR beta sequences accurately predicted the HLA-A and HLA-B alleles for most subjects in the first cohort. In a later analysis, TCR association rates were found to vary across HLA loci, with the most associated TCRs seen for DRB1 alleles and the fewest for HLA-C alleles. The earlier analysis of some 540 of the donors excluded 15 to 20 rarely observed V segments, including chromosome 9 orphons, because counts were too low. In an earlier analysis of 450 to 750 of the donors, most TCR beta V segments appeared in productive rearrangements about 87% or about 30% of the time, broadly matching IMGT annotations.

The library was built by means of the immunoSEQ multiplex PCR assay. For the multiplex PCR, a mixture combining 60 forward primers for TCR Vbeta segments and 13 reverse primers for TCR Jbeta segments was used. The CDR3 region of rearranged TCR beta genes was amplified from genomic DNA by a multiplex PCR assay. Amplified TCR beta libraries were sequenced as 87-base-pair reads on the Illumina HiSeq System. On the study's bioinformatics: A later analysis tallied approximately 87 million unique TCR beta chains across the 666 repertoires, and some 10 million of those chains were shared by two or more donors. Raw reads were error-corrected and collapsed into unique sequences by a nearest-neighbor algorithm in which closely related sequences were merged to remove PCR and sequencing errors. To assign V, D and J gene segments, CDR3 sequences were aligned to IMGT reference sequences. For a sequence to be retained, at least a six-nucleotide match to both a V gene segment and a J gene segment was required. A rearrangement counted as productive if the CDR3 had no stop codons and remained in frame with V and J, and every other rearrangement counted as non-productive. Following IMGT convention, CDR3 was defined as the stretch from the second conserved V-encoded cysteine up to the conserved J-encoded phenylalanine. In an earlier analysis of more than 550 of the donors, sequences lacking an unambiguous match to a single V gene segment were excluded. In an earlier analysis of more than 500 of the donors, a V segment was called functional when productive rearrangements were above 56.7%, and segregating when the standard deviation between donors exceeded 5%. To diagnose cytomegalovirus status from the catalog of TCR beta chain sequences, a statistical classification framework was built. In a later analysis, V and J genes were assigned by comparing TCR nucleotide sequences against IMGT/GENE-DB human TR gene sequences. Using the TCRdist pipeline, a later analysis assigned CDR3 sequences along with most-parsimonious VDJ recombination scenarios. In a later analysis, each TCR beta chain was defined by its CDR3 amino acid sequence together with its V-gene family, and reads lacking a unique V-gene family were excluded. In a later analysis, approximately 590 highly shared, low-generation-probability nucleotide sequences were removed to address suspected cross-contamination and a sequencing artifact. In a later analysis, a clonal expansion index was calculated for each public chain from normalized within-repertoire ranks of inferred template counts. In a later analysis, generation probabilities were computed using a VDJ recombination model fitted to out-of-frame rearrangements, and the results were checked against IGoR. In a later analysis, hypergeometric tests were used to score TCR-TCR, TCR-HLA and TCR-CMV co-occurrence, with a repertoire-size bias correction applied to TCR pairs. False discovery rates were estimated in a later analysis by permuting HLA or CMV assignments 20 times. In a later analysis, co-occurring TCRs were grouped using DBSCAN, with TCRdist sequence similarity added in when clustering inside HLA-allele-positive subsets. For co-occurrence clustering, repertoires with fewer than 30,000 or more than 120,000 public chains were excluded, along with 4 to 6 repertoires with anomalous nucleotide sharing. Not all clones reach the TCRdb copy of this immuneACCESS table, which keeps in-frame sequences only. Checked studies attribute under half of the gap to unresolved V genes and leave the rest unexplained. For V, J and clone size, that table is used; D and trimming come from the DNA. The sample table gives about 110,000 clones. In total, the top ten clones hold about 0.59% of the sample.

Including cysteine and phenylalanine, the CDR3 has 15 amino acids. Only the CDR3 portion is preserved as DNA: 45 bases, with reading frame beginning at the first base. The germline V gene gives CDR1 as SGHNT and CDR2 as YENEEA. V loses 5 bases of germline sequence and J loses 1 base, and the interval between the two ends is 12 bases. Details on this clone: Its recognized antigen is unknown.

The cohort consisted of 600 or so healthy bone marrow donors. Cohort members were all nominally healthy when sampled, although unrecorded immune exposures were likely present. The donor tested CMV seronegative, placing the donor among the 350 or so seronegative members of the cohort. Every donor gave a peripheral blood sample, and the peripheral blood mononuclear cells from that sample were used for TCR beta sequencing. The Qiagen DNeasy Blood Extraction Kit was used to extract genomic DNA from the blood cell samples. The chain is made from TRBV11-3 and TRBJ2-1; a weak D assignment points to TRBD2 (6 bases agree). The clonotype comes from a man between 50 and 59 years old in good health and CMV-seronegative. The sequenced material came from PBMCs. The CDR3 amino acid sequence is: CASSTSRESYNEQFF. The nucleotides read TGTGCCAGCAGCACCTCCCGGGAGTCCTACAATGAGCAGTTCTTC. When the CDR3 is completed using the reference TRBV11-3 and TRBJ2-1 genes on either side, the full variable domain is EAGVVQSPRYKIIEKKQPVAFWCNPISGHNTLYWYLQNLGQGPELLIRYENEEAVDDSQLPKDRFSAERLKGVDSTLKIQPAELGDSAVYLCASSTSRESYNEQFFGPGTRLTVL.